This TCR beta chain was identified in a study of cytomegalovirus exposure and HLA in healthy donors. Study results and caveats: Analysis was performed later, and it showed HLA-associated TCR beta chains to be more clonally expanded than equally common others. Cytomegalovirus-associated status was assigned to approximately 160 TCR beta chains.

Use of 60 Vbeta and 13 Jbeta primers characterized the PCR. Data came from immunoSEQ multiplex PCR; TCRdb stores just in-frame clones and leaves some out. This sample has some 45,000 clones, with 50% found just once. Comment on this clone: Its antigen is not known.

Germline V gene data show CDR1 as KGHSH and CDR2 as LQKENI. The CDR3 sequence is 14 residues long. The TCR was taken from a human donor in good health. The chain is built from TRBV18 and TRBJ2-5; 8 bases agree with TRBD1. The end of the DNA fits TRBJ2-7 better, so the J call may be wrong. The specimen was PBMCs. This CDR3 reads CASSPSTGDSEQYF. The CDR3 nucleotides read TGTGCCAGCTCACCCTCGACAGGGGATAGCGAGCAGTACTTC.